The following is a T cell receptor beta chain sequence with its context. The source of the sample is a study of T-cell memory formation after mild COVID-19. Each CDR3 protein is one row after TCRdb ran MiXCR on the 5' RACE reads. The sample holds around 100,000 distinct CDR3 sequences, approximately 22% seen once. Input material: PBMCs or a T cell subset sorted from them (not recorded which). The TCR was taken from a man aged 18-30 years who had mild COVID-19 (a few samples of this study predate the infection). Cell type and time point are not known.

The CDR3 here is CASSKGPANTGELFF. The CDR3 DNA is TGCGCCAGCAGCAAGGGACCAGCGAACACCGGGGAGCTGTTTTTT. V is TRBV5-1 and J is TRBJ2-2; perhaps D is TRBD1 or TRBD2 (5 bases each). CDR1 is SGHRS and CDR2 is YFSETQ in the germline V gene. V lost 4 bases and J lost 0, with 10 bases in between. The CDR3 spans 15 residues.